This T cell receptor beta chain was recovered during a study of tumor and adjacent non-tumor tissue in lung cancer. In the study overall: The cohort had 12 adenocarcinoma, 2 squamous cell and 1 small cell patients. Patients were aged roughly 30 to 76, 10 men and about five women, stage I to III. On average, productive TCRbeta reads reached roughly 4 million per sample.

In the case of this clonotype: Its target is not known. A junction boundary mismatches the germline segment, possibly from a read error.

CDR3 length equals 15 residues. The germline gives CDR1 SGHNT, CDR2 YENEEA. A modified ARM-PCR protocol with three rounds of nested PCR amplified TCRbeta. Using its own MiXCR run on the multiplex PCR reads, TCRdb lists one record per CDR3 protein. The table lists some 200,000 distinct CDR3 sequences, around 70% of them singletons. No cell sorting was done before RNA was extracted from the tissue. Study findings and constraints: Top 100 clones took a larger repertoire share in normal lung.

The receptor comes from a man aged 60 to 69 with non-small cell lung cancer. Sequences were obtained from lung tumor tissue. The V and J genes are TRBV11-3 and TRBJ2-7; a possible D gene is TRBD2 (5 bases). As DNA, the CDR3 is TGTGTCAGCAACTTGTTGGAGGACTGGCCCTACGAGCAGTACTTC. It is translated as CVSNLLEDWPYEQYF.